The sequence of this T cell receptor (beta chain) was determined in a study of blood T cell repertoires in COVID-19. Study in general: Both acute and convalescent COVID-19 samples were obtained from the United States, Italy and Spain.

Produced via immunoSEQ multiplex PCR; TCRdb's table is partial and in-frame only. The table has 300,000 to 350,000 clones, around 90% seen once. The CDR3 length is 16 residues. Germline trimming cut 6 bases from V and 7 bases from J; bases unmatched to any gene: 10. The V gene's germline CDR1 is SNHLY and CDR2 FYNNEI. This sequence was found in a woman under 30 who had recovered from COVID-19. The V call is TRBV2, the J call TRBJ1-6, with 9 bases matching TRBD1. What was sequenced was peripheral blood. The CDR3 sequence: CASSEGQGGANSPLHF. CDR3 sequence (DNA): TGTGCCAGCAGCGAGGGACAGGGTGGTGCGAATTCACCCCTCCACTTT.